This T cell receptor (beta chain) was sequenced for a study of blood T cell repertoires in COVID-19 (TCRdb year 2020). General notes on the study: Collaborator samples came from the United States, Italy and Spain and covered acute and convalescent phases of COVID-19. HLA class I and class II types, where available, came from metadata supplied by the sample provider rather than from assay-based typing. Deeply sampled blood TCRbeta repertoires from subjects exposed to, actively infected with, or recovered from COVID-19 were included in the dataset. The sample metadata nearly always contained a de-identified subject ID, COVID-19 status, age in years and sex. The repertoires were made available in a free public database intended to serve as a resource for research on the immune response to SARS-CoV-2. The samples were drawn from two sources: the first 160 participants of the ongoing ImmuneRACE study, and some 1,300 subjects contributed by 6 global collaborators. The material from the prospective study consisted of cDNA or gDNA derived from T cells, B-cell-depleted T cells, or PBMCs.

A remark on this clone: Its antigen specificity is not known. Base qualities are not provided; no much larger clone lies one nucleotide away.

V is pruned by 6 bases and J by 3 bases, leaving 4 bases of the junction without a gene match. Via the germline V gene (reference sequence), CDR1 is MNHEY and CDR2 SMNVEV. The CDR3 numbers 15 residues from cysteine through phenylalanine. The DNA shown is the 45-base CDR3, in frame from base 1. TCRbeta CDR3 regions were amplified from genomic DNA using the immunoSEQ Assay, a bias-controlled multiplex PCR. As for the original processing: Nucleated cell counts per sample were estimated from amplification of reference gene primers within the assay. Sequence reads were collapsed and filtered to measure the absolute abundance of every unique TCRbeta CDR3 rearrangement. For each sample, productive Simpson clonality was calculated by taking the square root of Simpson's diversity index across productive rearrangements. Entries here come from immuneACCESS through TCRdb and include only in-frame sequences with V and J called. Some clones fail to appear in such tables; in the studies checked, an unresolved V gene covers under half of the shortfall, and the cause of the remainder is unknown. Clone size and V and J calls were adopted from that table, with D and trimming inferred from the DNA. Across this sample there are about 50,000 clones, with about 90% seen only once. Of the sample, approximately 16% is held by the ten largest clones.

Study-wide conclusions, independent of this receptor: How much clinical and demographic metadata was included differed by source and by participant, and the metadata was provided uncurated.

Whole blood was collected in K2EDTA tubes by collaborating institutions according to the institutions' own protocols. For TCRbeta analysis, collaborators shipped samples in one of three forms: frozen whole blood, isolated PBMCs, or DNA extracted from either of those sample types. This chain is built from TRBV27 and TRBJ2-2; 10 bases in the middle match TRBD2. The origin of this receptor is a human donor with active COVID-19. The donor label of this sample is uncertain. What was sequenced was peripheral blood. CDR3 reads: CASRPSGGDTGELFF. Read as DNA, the sequence is TGTGCCAGCAGGCCAAGCGGGGGGGACACCGGGGAGCTGTTTTTT.